The subject of this entry is one T cell receptor (beta chain). Its recognized antigen is unknown. The sample holds no much larger clone one base away, and base qualities are not on file. This entry comes from a study of cytomegalovirus exposure and HLA in healthy donors (TCRdb year 2017). Turning to the overall study: According to a later analysis, one platform produced both the roughly 120 validation repertoires and the 550 to 800 repertoires of the first cohort. The study was designed to test whether signatures of past pathogen exposure could be identified by cataloging public T cell receptors. A separate validation cohort of roughly 130 different subjects was used in addition to the 666-subject first cohort. The study combined high-throughput TCR immunosequencing, statistical association of individual TCRs with disease status, and machine learning to predict cytomegalovirus infection status. Study-level results and caveats: According to the authors, the approach could potentially be generalized to other disease states and immunological phenotypes. A few of the identified cytomegalovirus-associated TCR beta chains were confirmed in vitro to be specific for cytomegalovirus antigens. Most TCR sequences were seen in very few donors, while some public TCRs were found in many individuals. The study listed 164 TCR beta chains as associated with cytomegalovirus. The classifier was reported to diagnose cytomegalovirus status with high specificity and sensitivity in both the original cohort and the validation cohort. A later analysis lacked HLA typing for the validation cohort, so it scored co-occurrence in that cohort across all 120 repertoires. A later analysis found that TCRs clustered in the first cohort also tended to co-occur in the 95 to 150 validation repertoires, with about 94% of cluster scores above 0.

Library creation used the immunoSEQ multiplex PCR assay. The paper's processing steps were these. A statistical classification framework was built for diagnosing cytomegalovirus status from the catalog of TCR beta chain sequences. TCRdb stores this immuneACCESS table with in-frame sequences only. Part of the clones is absent; in the studies checked, under half of the shortfall reflects unresolved V genes, and no reason is known for the rest. V, J and clone size reflect that table, while D and trimming were determined from the DNA. The sample includes about 130,000 clones, with 89% observed a single time. The ten biggest clones cover around 9% of the sample. The germline V gene supplies CDR1 MDHEN and CDR2 SYDVKM. The CDR3, cysteine through phenylalanine, is 15 amino acids long. This entry keeps only the CDR3 DNA: 45 bases, framed from base 1. Ends trimmed: V by 5 bases, J by 5 bases; bases unmatched to a gene: 7.

The donors belonged to the validation cohort of over a hundred subjects, which was separate from the approximately 660-subject first cohort. Sequencing input: PBMCs. The rearrangement joined TRBV28 to TRBJ1-5, and TRBD1 aligns with 9 junction nucleotides. The clonotype comes from a woman under 30 in good health and CMV-seropositive. The CDR3 reads CASSETQGAYQPQHF. The nucleotide sequence is TGTGCCAGCAGTGAGACACAGGGGGCCTATCAGCCCCAGCATTTT.